Reported below is one TCR beta chain. The source of the sample is a study of blood T cell repertoires in COVID-19. Here immunoSEQ multiplex PCR was the method, and the copy in TCRdb shows in-frame clones only, minus some. The sample includes over 120,000 clones, roughly 86% of them seen just once. V was trimmed by 4 bases and J by 7 bases, leaving 14 bases between them. This CDR3 region has 13 residues. Germline loops: CDR1 SGDLS, CDR2 YYNGEE. This receptor was obtained from a man aged 70-80 years with acute or convalescent COVID-19. The specimen was peripheral blood. The rearrangement joins TRBV9 to TRBJ1-1, with a possible D match to TRBD1 (5 bases). The CDR3 nucleotides read TGTGCCAGCAGCCAGGGTGTTTATAGTGAAGCTTTCTTT. It specifies CASSQGVYSEAFF.